A selection of T cell receptor beta chains follows, all from one sample in a study of T cell repertoires in cytomegalovirus infection. TCRdb called the reads again in MiXCR, with one record for every CDR3 protein. The profile shows just over 300,000 distinct CDR3 sequences, 17% of them singletons. Input material: PBMCs. Receptor source: a human donor in good health (CMV status not recorded). Some clones in this sample may be carry-over from other donors' samples. The CDR3 runs from the conserved cysteine through the conserved F or W. D genes are given only for firm matches. The size entry is marked missing in some rows and otherwise reads once, few, many or a size class.

V gene,D gene,clone size,CDR3 length,J gene,CDR3 DNA,CDR3 protein
TRBV7-2,.,many,13,TRBJ2-7,TGTGCCAGCAGCTTAGTCGATGCCTACGAGCAGTACTTC,CASSLVDAYEQYF
TRBV7-8,.,many,13,TRBJ1-2,TGTGCCAGCAGCTTAGATGAGGGGTACGGCTACACCTTC,CASSLDEGYGYTF
TRBV5-1,.,.,15,TRBJ2-3,TGCGCCAGCAGCTCCCTCCCCCAGGTTGGAGATACGCAGTATTTT,CASSSLPQVGDTQYF
TRBV7-2,.,many,15,TRBJ2-3,TGTGCCAGCAGCCCGGCCCATAAGGGGACAGATACGCAGTATTTT,CASSPAHKGTDTQYF
TRBV12-3/TRBV12-4,.,.,16,TRBJ1-4,TGTGCCAGCAGTTTCGAAACCGGGATCCTCTTTGAAAAACTGTTTTTT,CASSFETGILFEKLFF
TRBV19,.,.,16,TRBJ1-4,TGTGCCAGTAGTATGACCCCACAGGCTCACAATGAAAAACTGTTTTTT,CASSMTPQAHNEKLFF
TRBV10-3,.,.,14,TRBJ2-7,TGTGCCATCAGCCCCACTAAGGAGCAATCCGAGCAGTACTTC,CAISPTKEQSEQYF
TRBV29-1,.,once,8,TRBJ1-2,TGCAGCCCCGGTGGCTACACCTTC,CSPGGYTF
TRBV12-3/TRBV12-4,TRBD2,few,17,TRBJ2-3,TGTGCCAGCAGTTTAGGAGGCGGGGGGCGTAGCACAGATACGCAGTATTTT,CASSLGGGGRSTDTQYF
TRBV4-3,.,many,18,TRBJ2-5,TGCGCCAGCAGCCAAGATGCCTCAAGGAAGTTTGCGCCAGAGACCCAGTACTTC,CASSQDASRKFAPETQYF
TRBV11-1,.,many,16,TRBJ2-7,TGTGCCAGCAGCCCTATAGGGACACCGAGCTCCTACGAGCAGTACTTC,CASSPIGTPSSYEQYF
TRBV6-1,TRBD1,.,15,TRBJ2-7,TGTGCCAGCAGTCATAGGGACAGGGCATCCTACGAGCAGTACTTC,CASSHRDRASYEQYF
TRBV6-1,TRBD1,.,19,TRBJ2-6,TGTGCCAGCAGTCCCCCCTCGGGACAGGTTGGATCTGGGGCCAACGTCCTGACTTTC,CASSPPSGQVGSGANVLTF
TRBV7-2,TRBD1,many,15,TRBJ2-6,TGTGCCAGCAGCTTTAGGGACAGGGGGCCCAACGTCCTGACTTTC,CASSFRDRGPNVLTF
TRBV6-1,.,once,13,TRBJ2-7,TGTGCCAGCAGTGTCGGGGAGACCTACGAGCAGTACTTC,CASSVGETYEQYF